This note documents a single T cell receptor (beta chain) sequence. The sample comes from a study of cytomegalovirus exposure and HLA in healthy donors. There are 18 residues in the CDR3. The PCR used 60 Vbeta and 13 Jbeta primers. The table came from immunoSEQ multiplex PCR; TCRdb's copy has only in-frame clones and leaves some out. The top ten clones hold 2% of a sample with some 140,000 clones, over 60% of them seen once. The source of this sequence is a man aged 25 to 45 in good health and CMV-seronegative. The chain combines TRBV21-1 with TRBJ1-2. TRBV21-1 is a known pseudogene. Sequenced: PBMCs. The CDR3 region is CASRARPGERSCSYGYTF. For the CDR3, the DNA is TGTGCCAGCAGGGCACGGCCGGGTGAGCGCTCTTGCTCCTATGGCTACACCTTC.